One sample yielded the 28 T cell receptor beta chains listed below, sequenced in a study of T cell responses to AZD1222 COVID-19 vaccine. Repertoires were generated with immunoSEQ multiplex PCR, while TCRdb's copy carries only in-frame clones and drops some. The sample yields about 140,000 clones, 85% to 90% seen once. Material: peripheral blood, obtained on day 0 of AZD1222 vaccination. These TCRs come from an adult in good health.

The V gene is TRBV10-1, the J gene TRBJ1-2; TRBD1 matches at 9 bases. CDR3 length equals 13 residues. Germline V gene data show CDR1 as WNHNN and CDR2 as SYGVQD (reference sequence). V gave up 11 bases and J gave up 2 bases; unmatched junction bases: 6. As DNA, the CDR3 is TGCGCCGGGGGACAGGGATCAAACTATGGCTACACCTTC. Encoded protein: CAGGQGSNYGYTF.

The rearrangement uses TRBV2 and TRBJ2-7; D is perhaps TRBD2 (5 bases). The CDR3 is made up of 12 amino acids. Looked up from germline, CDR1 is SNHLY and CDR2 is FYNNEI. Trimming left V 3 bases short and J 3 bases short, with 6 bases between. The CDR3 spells CASSDEGYEQYF. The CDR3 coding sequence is TGTGCCAGCAGTGACGAGGGCTACGAGCAGTACTTC.

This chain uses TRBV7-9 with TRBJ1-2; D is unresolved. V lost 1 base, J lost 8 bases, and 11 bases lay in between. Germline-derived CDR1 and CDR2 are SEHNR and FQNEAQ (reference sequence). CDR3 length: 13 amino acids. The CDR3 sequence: CASSLDYSGGYTF. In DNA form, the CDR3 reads TGTGCCAGCAGCTTAGATTACAGTGGGGGCTACACCTTC.

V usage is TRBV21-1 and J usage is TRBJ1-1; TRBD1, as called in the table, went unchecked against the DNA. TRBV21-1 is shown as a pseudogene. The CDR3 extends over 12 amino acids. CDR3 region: CASSNLQGRAFF. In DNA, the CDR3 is TGTGCCAGCAGCAATCTACAGGGCAGAGCTTTCTTT.

DNA of the CDR3: TGCGCCAGCAGCCAAGAAGGCGGGGAGCTGAGAAACACCATATATTTT. Translated, it gives CASSQEGGELRNTIYF. J is TRBJ1-3 and V is TRBV4-3, with D unclear. In germline, CDR1 is LGHNA, CDR2 YSLEER. The V and J ends lost 0 bases and 5 bases respectively, with 14 bases between them. This CDR3 contains 16 residues.

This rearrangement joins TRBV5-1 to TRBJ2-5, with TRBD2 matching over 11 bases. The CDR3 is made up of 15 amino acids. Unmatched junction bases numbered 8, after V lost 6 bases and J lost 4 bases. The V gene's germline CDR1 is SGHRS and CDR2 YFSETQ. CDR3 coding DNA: TGCGCCAGCAAGATAGCGGGAGGGTTAGGAGAGACCCAGTACTTC. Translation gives CASKIAGGLGETQYF.

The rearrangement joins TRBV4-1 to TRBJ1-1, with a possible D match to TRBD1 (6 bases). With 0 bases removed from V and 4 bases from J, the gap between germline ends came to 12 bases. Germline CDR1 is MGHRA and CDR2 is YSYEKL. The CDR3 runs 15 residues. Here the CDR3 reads CASSQDQGRATEAFF. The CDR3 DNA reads TGCGCCAGCAGCCAAGATCAGGGGAGGGCCACTGAAGCTTTCTTT.

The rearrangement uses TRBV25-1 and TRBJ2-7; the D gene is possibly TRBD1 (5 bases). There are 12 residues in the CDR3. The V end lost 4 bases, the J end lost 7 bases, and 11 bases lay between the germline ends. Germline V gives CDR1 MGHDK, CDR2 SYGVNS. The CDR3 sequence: CASSAQGREQYF. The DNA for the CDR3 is TGTGCCAGCAGTGCGCAGGGTCGGGAGCAGTACTTC.

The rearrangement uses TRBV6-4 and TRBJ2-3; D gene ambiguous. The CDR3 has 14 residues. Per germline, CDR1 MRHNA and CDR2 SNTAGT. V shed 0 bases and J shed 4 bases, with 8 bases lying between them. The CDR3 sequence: CASSDSVESDTQYF. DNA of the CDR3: TGTGCCAGCAGTGACTCGGTCGAGTCAGATACGCAGTATTTT.

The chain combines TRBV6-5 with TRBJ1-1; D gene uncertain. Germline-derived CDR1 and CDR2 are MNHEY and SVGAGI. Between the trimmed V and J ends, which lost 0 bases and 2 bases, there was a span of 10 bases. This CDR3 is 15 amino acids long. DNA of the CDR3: TGTGCCAGCAGTTACTCGAGAACGGCTAACACTGAAGCTTTCTTT. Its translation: CASSYSRTANTEAFF.

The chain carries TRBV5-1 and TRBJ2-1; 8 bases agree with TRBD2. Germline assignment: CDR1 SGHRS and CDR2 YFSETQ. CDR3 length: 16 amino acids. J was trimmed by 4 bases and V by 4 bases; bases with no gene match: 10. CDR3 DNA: TGCGCCAGCAGCCCGGAACTAGCGGCTCCTTACAATGAGCAGTTCTTC. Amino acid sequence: CASSPELAAPYNEQFF.

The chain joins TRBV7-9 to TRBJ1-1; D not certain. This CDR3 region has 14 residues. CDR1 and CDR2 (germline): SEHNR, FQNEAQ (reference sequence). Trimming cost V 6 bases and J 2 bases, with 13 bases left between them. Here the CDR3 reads CASSRTDGNTEAFF. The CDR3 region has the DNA TGTGCCAGCAGTCGGACGGACGGAAACACTGAAGCTTTCTTT.

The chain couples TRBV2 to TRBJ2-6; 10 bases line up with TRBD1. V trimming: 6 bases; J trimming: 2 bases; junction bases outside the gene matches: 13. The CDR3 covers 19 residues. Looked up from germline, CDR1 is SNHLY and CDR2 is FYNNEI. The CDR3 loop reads CASRTPVTGGAAGANVLTF. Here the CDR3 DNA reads TGTGCCAGCAGGACGCCGGTGACAGGGGGCGCCGCTGGGGCCAACGTCCTGACTTTC.

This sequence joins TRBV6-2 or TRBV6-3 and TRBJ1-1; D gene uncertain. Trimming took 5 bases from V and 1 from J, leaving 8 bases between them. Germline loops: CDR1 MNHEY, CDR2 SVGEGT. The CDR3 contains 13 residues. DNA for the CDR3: TGTGCCAGCAGTGTCTCGGAGAACACTGAAGCTTTCTTT. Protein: CASSVSENTEAFF.

The CDR3 spells CASSKTGITGGELFF. As DNA, the CDR3 is TGTGCCAGCAGCAAAACAGGGATTACAGGCGGGGAGCTGTTTTTT. This chain joins TRBV5-5 and TRBJ2-2, with D possibly matching TRBD1 (6 bases). Trimming stripped 4 bases from V and 7 bases from J, with 17 bases between. In germline, CDR1 is SGHKS, CDR2 YYEKEE (reference sequence). The CDR3 totals 15 residues.

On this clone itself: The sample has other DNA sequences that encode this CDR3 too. CDR3 sequence: CASSLTLSGNTIYF. The CDR3, as DNA: TGTGCCAGCAGCCTGACACTCTCTGGAAACACCATATATTTT. This chain links TRBV11-1 with TRBJ1-3, with D unclear. The V end lost 5 bases, the J end lost 0 bases, and 8 bases lay between the germline ends. This CDR3 comprises 14 residues. Germline V gene data show CDR1 as SGHAT and CDR2 as FQDESV (reference sequence).

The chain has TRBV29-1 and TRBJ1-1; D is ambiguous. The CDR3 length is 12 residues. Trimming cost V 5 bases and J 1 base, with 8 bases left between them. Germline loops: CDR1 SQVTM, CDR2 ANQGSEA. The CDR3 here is CSVRTENTEAFF. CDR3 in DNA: TGCAGCGTTCGGACGGAGAACACTGAAGCTTTCTTT.

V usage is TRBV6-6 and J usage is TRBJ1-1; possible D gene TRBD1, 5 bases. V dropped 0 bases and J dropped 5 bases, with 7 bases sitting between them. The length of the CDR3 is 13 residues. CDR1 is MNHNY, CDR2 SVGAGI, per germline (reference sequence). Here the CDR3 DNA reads TGTGCCAGCAGTTACTCCCAGGGTACTGAAGCTTTCTTT. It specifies CASSYSQGTEAFF.

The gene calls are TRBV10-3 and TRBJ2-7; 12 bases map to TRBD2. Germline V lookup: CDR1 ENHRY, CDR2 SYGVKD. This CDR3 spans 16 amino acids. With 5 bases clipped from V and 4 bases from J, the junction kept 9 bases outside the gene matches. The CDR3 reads CAISRGGLAGSYEQYF. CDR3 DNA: TGTGCCATCAGTCGGGGAGGACTAGCGGGATCGTACGAGCAGTACTTC.

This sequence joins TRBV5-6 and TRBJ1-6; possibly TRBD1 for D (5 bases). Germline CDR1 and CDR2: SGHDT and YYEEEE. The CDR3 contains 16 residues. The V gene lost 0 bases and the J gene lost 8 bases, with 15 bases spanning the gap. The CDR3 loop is CASSLAGPGLDSPLHF. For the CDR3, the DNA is TGTGCCAGCAGCTTGGCCGGCCCGGGGCTGGATTCACCCCTCCACTTT.

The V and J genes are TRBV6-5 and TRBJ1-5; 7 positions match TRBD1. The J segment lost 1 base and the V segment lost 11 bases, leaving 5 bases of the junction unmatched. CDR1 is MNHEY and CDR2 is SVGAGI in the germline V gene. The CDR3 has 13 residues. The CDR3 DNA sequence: TGTGCCTGCCTGGGACAGAGCAATCAGCCCCAGCATTTT. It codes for CACLGQSNQPQHF.

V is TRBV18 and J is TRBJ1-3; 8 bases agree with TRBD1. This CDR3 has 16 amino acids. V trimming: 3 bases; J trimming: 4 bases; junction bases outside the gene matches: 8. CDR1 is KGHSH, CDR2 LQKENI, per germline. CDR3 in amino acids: CASSPLQGGAGNTIYF. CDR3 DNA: TGTGCCAGCTCACCCTTACAGGGGGGCGCCGGAAACACCATATATTTT.

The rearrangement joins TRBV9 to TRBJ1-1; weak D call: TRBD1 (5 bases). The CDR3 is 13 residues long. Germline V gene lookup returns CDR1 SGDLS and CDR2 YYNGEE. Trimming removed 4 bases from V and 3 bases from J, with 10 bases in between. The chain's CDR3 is CASSLAGHTEAFF. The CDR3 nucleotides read TGTGCCAGCAGCCTAGCGGGACACACTGAAGCTTTCTTT.

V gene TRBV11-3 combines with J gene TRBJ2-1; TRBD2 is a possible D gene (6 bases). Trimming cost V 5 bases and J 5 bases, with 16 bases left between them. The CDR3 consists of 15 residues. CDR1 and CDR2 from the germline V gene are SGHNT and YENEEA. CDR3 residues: CASSGSGLGDNEQFF. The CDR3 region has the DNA TGTGCCAGCAGCGGATCGGGACTCGGGGACAATGAGCAGTTCTTC.

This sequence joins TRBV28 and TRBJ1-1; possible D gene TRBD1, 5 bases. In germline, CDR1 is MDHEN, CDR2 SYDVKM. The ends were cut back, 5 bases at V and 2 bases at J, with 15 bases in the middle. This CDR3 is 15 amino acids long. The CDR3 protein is CASSLPGLPNTEAFF. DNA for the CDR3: TGTGCCAGCAGTCTACCGGGACTACCTAACACTGAAGCTTTCTTT. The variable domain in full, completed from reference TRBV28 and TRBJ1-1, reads DVKVTQSSRYLVKRTGEKVFLECVQDMDHENMFWYRQDPGLGLRLIYFSYDVKMKEKGDIPEGYSVSREKKERFSLILESASTNQTSMYLCASSLPGLPNTEAFFGQGTRLTVV.

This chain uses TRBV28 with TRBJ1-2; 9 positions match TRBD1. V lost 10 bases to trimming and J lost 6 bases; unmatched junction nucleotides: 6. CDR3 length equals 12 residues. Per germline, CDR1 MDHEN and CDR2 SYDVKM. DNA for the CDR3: TGTGCCACCCAACAGGGGGCGCATGGCTACACCTTC. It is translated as CATQQGAHGYTF.

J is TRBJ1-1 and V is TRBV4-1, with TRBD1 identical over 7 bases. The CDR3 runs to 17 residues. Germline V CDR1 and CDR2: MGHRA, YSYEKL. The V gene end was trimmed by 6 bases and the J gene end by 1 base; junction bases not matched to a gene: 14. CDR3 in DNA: TGCGCCAGCAGGAGAACTTTCCGGGACAGTAAGAACACTGAAGCTTTCTTT. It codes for CASRRTFRDSKNTEAFF.

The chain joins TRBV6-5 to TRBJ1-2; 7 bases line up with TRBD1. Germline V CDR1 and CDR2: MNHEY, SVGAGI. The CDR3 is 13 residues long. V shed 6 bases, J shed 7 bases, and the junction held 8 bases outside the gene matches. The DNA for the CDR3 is TGTGCCAGCAGCCTAGAAAACAGGGGTGGCTACACCTTC. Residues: CASSLENRGGYTF.